Below, 25 T cell receptor beta chains from the same sample are listed, as sequenced in a study of T cells after yellow fever vaccination. From the 5' RACE reads, TCRdb called clonotypes with MiXCR, one entry per CDR3 protein. The sample yields 400,000 or so distinct CDR3 sequences, about 9.9% seen once. The material was PBMCs, obtained on the day of the first yellow fever vaccination. All receptors come from a man aged 18 to 30 who received the YFV17D yellow fever vaccine.

This chain uses TRBV11-2 with TRBJ1-4; a possible D gene is TRBD1 (5 bases). This CDR3 spans 18 amino acids. Germline-derived CDR1 and CDR2 are SGHAT and FQNNGV. Trimming removed 5 bases at V and 0 bases at J, with 19 bases between. The CDR3 DNA follows: TGTGCCAGCAGCCTACACCTCAGGGAGAGGTCAACTAATGAAAAACTGTTTTTT. Protein product: CASSLHLRERSTNEKLFF.

This clonotype occurred a few times. In DNA, the CDR3 is TGTGCCAGTAGCTACAACTCCTACAATGAGCAGTTCTTC. It encodes CASSYNSYNEQFF. The chain uses TRBV19 and TRBJ2-1; no clear D gene. V was pared by 6 bases and J by 0 bases, with 6 bases between. The CDR3 is 13 residues long. Germline loops: CDR1 LNHDA, CDR2 SQIVND (reference sequence).

This clonotype was picked up a small number of times. J is TRBJ2-4 and V is TRBV7-2, with 9 nucleotides matching TRBD2. This CDR3 contains 16 residues. With V trimmed by 3 bases and J by 9 bases, 12 bases remained unmatched. Germline V gene sequence: CDR1 SGHTA, CDR2 FQGNSA. The CDR3 sequence is CASSFGRGGTGSIQYF. The CDR3 DNA follows: TGTGCCAGCAGCTTTGGGCGGGGGGGCACCGGGAGCATTCAGTACTTC.

The J gene is TRBJ2-1, the V gene TRBV4-2; 14 bases align to TRBD2. Germline values: CDR1 LGHNA, CDR2 YNFKEQ. This CDR3 is 16 amino acids long. The J segment lost 8 bases and the V segment lost 5 bases, leaving 8 bases of the junction unmatched. CDR3 amino acids: CASSFRTSGGTHEQFF. In DNA form, the CDR3 reads TGTGCCAGCAGCTTTCGGACTAGCGGGGGGACCCATGAGCAGTTCTTC.

The V call is TRBV7-9, the J call TRBJ2-3; D may be TRBD1 or TRBD2 (5 bases each). Germline CDR1 is SEHNR and CDR2 is FQNEAQ (reference sequence). V shed 5 bases and J shed 6 bases, with 15 bases lying between them. The length of the CDR3 is 14 residues. The CDR3 loop is CASSRGEIGDTQYF. The CDR3 DNA reads TGTGCCAGCAGCCGAGGGGAGATAGGGGATACGCAGTATTTT.

The V and J genes are TRBV5-4 and TRBJ2-5; 14 positions agree with TRBD2. There are 18 residues in the CDR3. Germline assignment: CDR1 SGHNT and CDR2 YYREEE (reference sequence). Unmatched junction bases numbered 6, after V lost 2 bases and J lost 0 bases. The CDR3 DNA sequence: TGTGCCAGCAGCTTCAGACTAGCGGGGGGGGGGTACCAAGAGACCCAGTACTTC. Its protein product is CASSFRLAGGGYQETQYF.

The chain recombines TRBV11-1 with TRBJ2-5; D gene unclear. The CDR3 runs 11 residues. Trimming removed 10 bases at V and 4 bases at J, with 10 bases between. Germline V gives CDR1 SGHAT, CDR2 FQDESV (reference sequence). CDR3 sequence reads: CAIIKGETQYF. The CDR3 DNA is TGTGCCATCATAAAAGGAGAGACCCAGTACTTC.

The table lists this clonotype with a few counts. J is TRBJ2-7 and V is TRBV6-1; 7 positions agree with TRBD1. Trimming cost V 6 bases and J 3 bases; bases outside gene matches: 14. The germline gives CDR1 MNHNS, CDR2 SASEGT. There are 16 residues in the CDR3. The CDR3 sequence is CASRAIQGVRLYEQYV. The CDR3 DNA reads TGTGCCAGCAGAGCCATCCAGGGGGTTCGACTCTACGAGCAGTACGTC.

A few counts support this clonotype. The chain recombines TRBV6-2 or TRBV6-3 with TRBJ2-5; D remains unclear. Looked up from germline, CDR1 is MNHEY and CDR2 is SVGEGT. The CDR3 is 14 amino acids. V lost 6 bases to trimming and J lost 5 bases, with 16 bases between them. The CDR3, as DNA: TGTGCCAGCAGCGTGCTGGGAACCGGCGAGACCCAGTACTTC. It yields the protein CASSVLGTGETQYF.

The CDR3 DNA reads TGTGCCAGCAGTTTTATCGGCCAGTTGGGGGCCAACGTCCTGACTTTC. This codes for CASSFIGQLGANVLTF. V and J are TRBV12-3 or TRBV12-4 and TRBJ2-6; D remains unclear. The V end was cut by 3 bases, the J end by 4 bases, with 13 bases between. This CDR3 is built from 16 residues.

V is TRBV28 and J is TRBJ1-5, with 7 bases lining up with TRBD1. V lost 3 bases to trimming and J lost 6 bases; unmatched junction nucleotides: 5. CDR1 and CDR2 (germline): MDHEN, SYDVKM. The CDR3 is 14 amino acids. CDR3 sequence reads: CASSFRRGPQPQHF. For the CDR3, the DNA is TGTGCCAGCAGTTTTAGGAGGGGGCCTCAGCCCCAGCATTTT.

CDR3 DNA: TGTGCCAGCAGCCAATTGGCTTTTAGCTCCTACGAGCAGTACTTC. Translating gives CASSQLAFSSYEQYF. This chain uses TRBV7-8 with TRBJ2-7; D is uncertain. Germline V gives CDR1 SGHVS, CDR2 FQNEAQ. V lost 5 bases to trimming and J lost 0 bases, with 14 bases between them. The CDR3 totals 15 residues.

This clonotype was recorded at least ten times. The V call is TRBV20-1, the J call TRBJ2-3; 10 nucleotides line up with TRBD2. CDR3 size: 15 residues. Trimming cost V 0 bases and J 5 bases; bases outside gene matches: 5. Germline V gene sequence: CDR1 DFQATT, CDR2 SNEGSKA (reference sequence). The CDR3 reads CSARDERGGKDTQYF. In DNA form, the CDR3 reads TGCAGTGCTAGAGATGAGCGGGGGGGCAAAGATACGCAGTATTTT.

The V call is TRBV5-1, the J call TRBJ1-4; D remains unclear. V was clipped by 7 bases and J by 2 bases, with 9 bases between them. The germline V gene has CDR1 SGHRS and CDR2 YFSETQ. The CDR3 contains 13 residues. The CDR3 region is CASGVETNEKLFF. DNA of the CDR3: TGCGCCAGCGGAGTGGAGACTAATGAAAAACTGTTTTTT.

This clonotype occurred a few times. The CDR3 protein is CSASSGAGDNSPLHF. The DNA of the CDR3 is TGCAGTGCTAGTAGCGGGGCTGGCGATAATTCACCCCTCCACTTT. The rearrangement uses TRBV20-1 and TRBJ1-6; maybe TRBD1 (5 bases). The CDR3 totals 15 residues. The V end was cut by 3 bases, the J end by 5 bases, with 14 bases between. The germline CDR1 and CDR2 sequences are DFQATT and SNEGSKA (reference sequence).

This rearrangement joins TRBV6-2 or TRBV6-3 to TRBJ2-1; no clear D gene. The CDR3 runs to 13 residues. The V gene's germline CDR1 is MNHEY and CDR2 SVGEGT. Trimming took 4 bases from V and 5 from J, leaving 9 bases between them. In nucleotides, the CDR3 is TGTGCCAGCAGTTTCGGCGGCAACAATGAGCAGTTCTTC. Translated, it gives CASSFGGNNEQFF.

The V and J genes are TRBV18 and TRBJ2-5; a weak D match, TRBD2 (5 bases). V lost 6 bases to trimming and J lost 2 bases, with 10 bases between them. The germline CDR1 and CDR2 sequences are KGHSH and LQKENI. This CDR3 is built from 13 residues. CDR3 DNA: TGTGCCAGCTCGCGACCGGGACAAGAGACCCAGTACTTC. Residues: CASSRPGQETQYF.

This CDR3 is CASSRDRATNEQFF. The CDR3 DNA reads TGCGCCAGCAGTCGAGACAGGGCAACGAATGAGCAGTTCTTC. The chain is built from TRBV5-1 and TRBJ2-1; 7 nucleotides match TRBD1. Germline-derived CDR1 and CDR2 are SGHRS and YFSETQ. Trimming removed 5 bases from V and 7 bases from J; junction bases left unmatched: 9. CDR3 length equals 14 residues. Combining the CDR3 with reference TRBV5-1 and TRBJ2-1 gives the whole variable domain KAGVTQTPRYLIKTRGQQVTLSCSPISGHRSVSWYQQTPGQGLQFLFEYFSETQRNKGNFPGRFSGRQFSNSRSEMNVSTLELGDSALYLCASSRDRATNEQFFGPGTRLTVL.

This chain uses TRBV5-1 with TRBJ2-7; D not resolved. CDR3 length: 15 amino acids. CDR1 SGHRS and CDR2 YFSETQ come from the germline V gene. The germline V and J ends were trimmed by 0 bases and 2 bases, with 12 bases remaining between them. In nucleotides, the CDR3 is TGCGCCAGCAGCTTGGGACTGGGCTCTACCTACGAGCAGTACGTC. Its protein product is CASSLGLGSTYEQYV.

The sample holds one count of this clonotype. V usage is TRBV4-3 and J usage is TRBJ1-2; TRBD1 agrees at 7 bases. Germline V CDR1 and CDR2: LGHNA, YSLEER. Trimming at V came to 0 bases and at J to 4 bases, leaving 5 bases not matched to a gene. The CDR3 contains 15 residues. The CDR3 reads CASSQDPQGIYGYTF. The CDR3 bases are TGCGCCAGCAGCCAAGATCCACAGGGGATCTATGGCTACACCTTC.

In this sample, this clonotype turned up a few times. This chain joins TRBV20-1 and TRBJ2-7; 11 bases match TRBD1. This CDR3 spans 13 amino acids. V was pared by 6 bases and J by 4 bases, with 5 bases of the junction left unmatched. From germline, CDR1 is DFQATT and CDR2 SNEGSKA (reference sequence). CDR3 DNA sequence: TGCAGTGCCTCGGGACAGGGGGTGTACGAGCAGTACTTC. This encodes CSASGQGVYEQYF.

This clonotype appeared a few times. The chain combines TRBV12-3 or TRBV12-4 with TRBJ2-2; D is undetermined. The length of the CDR3 is 17 residues. V lost 2 bases to trimming and J lost 1 base, with 14 bases between them. The CDR3 region has the DNA TGTGCCAGCAGTTTATCCACTCTCTACGAGAACACCGGGGAGCTGTTTTTT. Amino acid sequence: CASSLSTLYENTGELFF.

This rearrangement joins TRBV5-1 to TRBJ2-7, with TRBD2 as a possible D gene (6 bases). V dropped 4 bases and J dropped 2 bases, with 25 bases sitting between them. The CDR3 loop spans 18 amino acids. Germline V lookup: CDR1 SGHRS, CDR2 YFSETQ. The CDR3 DNA follows: TGCGCCAGCAGCCTCGAAGCTGATAGAGGAGGGGTTACCTACGAGCAGTACGTC. Its translation: CASSLEADRGGVTYEQYV.

This clonotype turned up a few times. The genes are TRBV6-2 or TRBV6-3 and TRBJ1-1; D is unresolved. The CDR3 extends over 13 amino acids. The V end was cut by 9 bases, the J end by 1 base, with 12 bases between. CDR1 and CDR2 from the germline V gene are MNHEY and SVGEGT. For the CDR3, the DNA is TGTGCCAGTGCGTCCCTCCGGAACACTGAAGCTTTCTTT. Translating it yields CASASLRNTEAFF.

This chain links TRBV20-1 with TRBJ2-2; 8 bases are shared with TRBD1. With 3 bases clipped from V and 7 bases from J, the junction kept 7 bases outside the gene matches. CDR3 size: 14 residues. Germline lookup yields CDR1 DFQATT and CDR2 SNEGSKA (reference sequence). The CDR3 protein is CSARDREGVGELFF. The CDR3, as DNA: TGCAGTGCTAGGGACAGGGAAGGGGTCGGGGAGCTGTTTTTT.